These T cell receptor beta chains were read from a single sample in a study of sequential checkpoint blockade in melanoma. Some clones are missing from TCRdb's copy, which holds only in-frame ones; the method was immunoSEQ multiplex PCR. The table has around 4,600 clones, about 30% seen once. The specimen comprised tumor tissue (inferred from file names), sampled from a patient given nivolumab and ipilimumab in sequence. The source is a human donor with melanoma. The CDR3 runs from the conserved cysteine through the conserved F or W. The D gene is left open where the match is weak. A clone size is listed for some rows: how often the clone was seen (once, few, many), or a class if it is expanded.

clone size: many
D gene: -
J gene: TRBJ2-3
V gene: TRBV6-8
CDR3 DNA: TGTGCCAGCACCTTGGATTTGTGGGATACGCAGTATTTT
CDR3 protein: CASTLDLWDTQYF

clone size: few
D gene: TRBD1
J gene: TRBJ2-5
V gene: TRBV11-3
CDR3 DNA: TGTGCCAGCAGCTGGGACAGGGGTCAAGAGACCCAGTACTTC
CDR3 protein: CASSWDRGQETQYF

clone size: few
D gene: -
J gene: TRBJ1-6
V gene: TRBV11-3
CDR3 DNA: TGTGCCAGCAGCTTACTAGACGGACGTAATTCACCCCTCCACTTT
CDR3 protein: CASSLLDGRNSPLHF

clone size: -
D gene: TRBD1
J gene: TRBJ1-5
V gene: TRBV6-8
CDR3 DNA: TGTGCCAGCAGCCGACAGGGGCCCTATCAGCCCCAGCATTTT
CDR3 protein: CASSRQGPYQPQHF

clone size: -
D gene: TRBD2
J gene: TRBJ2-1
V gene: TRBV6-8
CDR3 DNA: TGTGCCAGCAGTTTTCAGGGACTAGCGATTGATGAGCAGTTCTTC
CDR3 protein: CASSFQGLAIDEQFF

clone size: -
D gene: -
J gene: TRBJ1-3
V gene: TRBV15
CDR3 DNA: TGTGCCACCAGCAGAGATAGTTCAGGAAACACCATATATTTT
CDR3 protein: CATSRDSSGNTIYF

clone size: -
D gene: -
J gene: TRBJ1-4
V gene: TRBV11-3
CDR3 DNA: TGTGCCAGCAGTCCACCCTCACGACGCGAAAAACTGTTTTTT
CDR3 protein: CASSPPSRREKLFF

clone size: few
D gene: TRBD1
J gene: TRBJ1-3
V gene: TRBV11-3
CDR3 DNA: TGTGCCAGCAGCCCAACGACAGGGATAATCTCTGGAAACACCATATATTTT
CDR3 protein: CASSPTTGIISGNTIYF

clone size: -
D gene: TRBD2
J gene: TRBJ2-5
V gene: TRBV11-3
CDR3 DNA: TGTGCCAGCAGCCGAGGGACTAGCGGGAGATTAGAGACCCAGTACTTC
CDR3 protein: CASSRGTSGRLETQYF

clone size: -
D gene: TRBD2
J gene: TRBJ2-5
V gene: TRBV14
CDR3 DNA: TGTGCCAGCAGCCTGGGACTAGCGGGGCGCCAAGAGACCCAGTACTTC
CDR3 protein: CASSLGLAGRQETQYF

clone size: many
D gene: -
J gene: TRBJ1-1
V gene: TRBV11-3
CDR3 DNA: TGTGCCAGCAGCTTCGTGAGGGGACGCGGCACTGAAGCTTTCTTT
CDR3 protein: CASSFVRGRGTEAFF

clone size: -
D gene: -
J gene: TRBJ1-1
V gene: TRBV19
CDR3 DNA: TGTGCCAGTAAGGCAGACATGAACACTGAAGCTTTCTTT
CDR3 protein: CASKADMNTEAFF

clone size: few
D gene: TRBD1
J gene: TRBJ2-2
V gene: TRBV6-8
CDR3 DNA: TGTGCCAGCAGTAGGAGCGGGACAGGGGCGAACACCGGGGAGCTGTTTTTT
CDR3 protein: CASSRSGTGANTGELFF

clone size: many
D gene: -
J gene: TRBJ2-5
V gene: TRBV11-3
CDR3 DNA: TGTGCCAGCAGCCCGGACTACTCTACAGAGACCCAGTACTTC
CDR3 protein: CASSPDYSTETQYF

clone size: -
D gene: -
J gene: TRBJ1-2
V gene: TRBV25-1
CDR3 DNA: TGTGCCAGCAGTGAGGGGGGCAGTCTCTATGGCTACACCTTC
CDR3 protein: CASSEGGSLYGYTF

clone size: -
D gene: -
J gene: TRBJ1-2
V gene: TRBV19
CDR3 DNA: TGTGCCAGTCGAATTCCTAACTATGGCTACACCTTC
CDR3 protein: CASRIPNYGYTF

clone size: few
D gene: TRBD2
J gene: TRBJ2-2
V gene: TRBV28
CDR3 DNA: TGTGCCAGCAGTTTGCTGACGGGAGGGCTCACCGGGGAGCTGTTTTTT
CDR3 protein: CASSLLTGGLTGELFF

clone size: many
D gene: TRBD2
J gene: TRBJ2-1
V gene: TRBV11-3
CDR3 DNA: TGTGCCAGCAGCTTCGGCGGGACTAGCGGGATGACCAATGAGCAGTTCTTC
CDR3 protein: CASSFGGTSGMTNEQFF

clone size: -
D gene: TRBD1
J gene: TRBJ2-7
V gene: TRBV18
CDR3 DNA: TGTGCCAGCTCGTTCCAAGCCCCGGGACAGCTCTCCTACGAGCAGTACTTC
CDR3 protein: CASSFQAPGQLSYEQYF

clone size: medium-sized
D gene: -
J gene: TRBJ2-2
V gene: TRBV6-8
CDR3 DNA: TGTGCCATCATGGTCGGAGACACCGGGGAGCTGTTTTTT
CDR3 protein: CAIMVGDTGELFF

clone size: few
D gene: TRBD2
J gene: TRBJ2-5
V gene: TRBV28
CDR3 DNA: TGTGCCAGCAGTTTGTCGGGGGGCCAAGAGACCCAGTACTTC
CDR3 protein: CASSLSGGQETQYF

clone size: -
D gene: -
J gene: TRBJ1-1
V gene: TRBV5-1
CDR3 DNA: TGCGCCAGCAGCTTGTCCCCGGCGAACACTGAAGCTTTCTTT
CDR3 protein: CASSLSPANTEAFF

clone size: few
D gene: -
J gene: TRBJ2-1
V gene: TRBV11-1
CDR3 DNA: TGTGCCAGCAGCTTAGATCGAGGGGGTCGCTCCTACAATGAGCAGTTCTTC
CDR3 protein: CASSLDRGGRSYNEQFF

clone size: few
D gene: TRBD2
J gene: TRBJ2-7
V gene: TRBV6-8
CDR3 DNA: TGTGCCAGCAGTTACCCTCTGGGACTAGCGGGAGGGGACTACGAGCAGTACTTC
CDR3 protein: CASSYPLGLAGGDYEQYF

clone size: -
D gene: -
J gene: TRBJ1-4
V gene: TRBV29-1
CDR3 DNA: TGCAGCGTCACGACAGGCCCCGGGGAAAAACTGTTTTTT
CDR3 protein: CSVTTGPGEKLFF

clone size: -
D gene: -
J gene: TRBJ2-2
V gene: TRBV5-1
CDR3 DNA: TGCGCCAGCAGCAGACTTCTAGGCGCGGTAACCGGGGAGCTGTTTTTT
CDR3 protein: CASSRLLGAVTGELFF

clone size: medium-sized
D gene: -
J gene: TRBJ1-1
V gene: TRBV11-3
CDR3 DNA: TGTGCCAGCAGCTTACAGTGGGGGCGGAACACTGAAGCTTTCTTT
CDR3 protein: CASSLQWGRNTEAFF

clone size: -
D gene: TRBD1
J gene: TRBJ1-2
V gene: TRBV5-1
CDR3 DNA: TGCGCCAGCAGCTTGGAGGAGGGACAGGGCGATGGCTACACCTTC
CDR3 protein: CASSLEEGQGDGYTF

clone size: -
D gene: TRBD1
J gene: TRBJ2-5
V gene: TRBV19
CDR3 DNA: TGTGCCAGTAGTAAGATCACAGGGGGTTTAGAGACCCAGTACTTC
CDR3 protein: CASSKITGGLETQYF

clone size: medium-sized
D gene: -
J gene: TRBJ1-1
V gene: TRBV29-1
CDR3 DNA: TGCAGCGTTGAGGTAGGGATGAACACTGAAGCTTTCTTT
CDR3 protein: CSVEVGMNTEAFF

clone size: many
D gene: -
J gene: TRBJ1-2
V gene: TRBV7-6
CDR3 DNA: TGTGCCAGCAGCATAGACGACAGAACCTCTAACTATGGCTACACCTTC
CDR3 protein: CASSIDDRTSNYGYTF

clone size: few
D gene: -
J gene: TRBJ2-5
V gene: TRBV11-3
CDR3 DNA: TGTGCCAGCAGCTTAGGGACAGTGAGCAGGAGTGGGACCCAGTACTTC
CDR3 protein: CASSLGTVSRSGTQYF

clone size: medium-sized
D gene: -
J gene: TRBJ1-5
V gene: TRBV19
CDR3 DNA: TGTGCCAGTAGACTTCGGGCAGGGGATCAGCCCCAGCATTTT
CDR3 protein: CASRLRAGDQPQHF

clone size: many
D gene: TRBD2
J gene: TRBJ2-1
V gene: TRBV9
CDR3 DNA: TGTGCCAGCAGCATGGGACTAGCGGGGGGGCGTAGCTCCTACAATGAGCAGTTCTTC
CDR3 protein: CASSMGLAGGRSSYNEQFF

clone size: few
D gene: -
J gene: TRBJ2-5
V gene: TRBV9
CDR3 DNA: TGTGCCAGCAGCGAAGGACAGCCCGGGACCCAGTACTTC
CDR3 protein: CASSEGQPGTQYF

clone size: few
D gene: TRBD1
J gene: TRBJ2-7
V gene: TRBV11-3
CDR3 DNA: TGTGCCAGCAGCTTAGGACAGGGGGCGGGGGAGCAGTACTTC
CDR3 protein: CASSLGQGAGEQYF